This record concerns one T cell receptor beta chain sequence. Its specificity is not known. The repertoire was sequenced with immunoSEQ multiplex PCR; TCRdb's copy has only in-frame clones and lacks some. This table has about 15,000 clones, about three quarters appearing once. Germline V gives CDR1 MNHEY, CDR2 SMNVEV (reference sequence). Trimming pared 7 bases from V and 1 base from J, leaving 11 bases between. The CDR3 has 14 residues. The entry originates in a study of T cell responses to AZD1222 COVID-19 vaccine. Notes on the study in general: Targeting of unmutated variant regions was reportedly seen in nearly half of spike-specific TCRs.

Sequencing was performed on peripheral blood, taken 28 days after the second AZD1222 dose. The TCR sequence derives from an adult who received the AZD1222 COVID-19 vaccine. The chain couples TRBV27 to TRBJ1-5; tentatively, D is TRBD1 (5 bases). In nucleotides, the CDR3 is TGTGCCAGCAAGGGACGGACAAGCAATCAGCCCCAGCATTTT. It codes for CASKGRTSNQPQHF.